A selection of T cell receptor beta chains follows, all from one sample in a study of cytomegalovirus exposure and HLA in healthy donors. The method was immunoSEQ multiplex PCR; TCRdb's version includes in-frame clones alone and lacks a portion of them. The table lists 210,000 or so clones, roughly 83% of them singletons. Sequences were obtained from PBMCs. The receptors shown here come from a girl aged 5-17 years in good health and CMV-seronegative. CDR3s leave out the opening cysteine and the closing phenylalanine or tryptophan. Clone size appears in some rows only: once, few, many, or a class for an expanded clone.

v_gene,len,j_gene,abundance,CDR3aa
TRBV2,15,TRBJ2-4,-,ANAGHSKASSKNIQY
TRBV4-1,14,TRBJ1-1,-,ASSHPRRGLNTEAF
TRBV23-1,13,TRBJ2-3,-,ASSRASTPTDTQY
TRBV7-9,12,TRBJ1-4,-,ASSFREAHEKLF
TRBV13,13,TRBJ2-7,few,ASSSGLAGSYEQY
TRBV4-2,12,TRBJ2-5,-,ASSQALAGSAQY
TRBV16,13,TRBJ1-5,-,ASSQIGQGDQPQH
TRBV2,13,TRBJ1-4,few,ASRGGRATNEKLF
TRBV5-4,12,TRBJ1-2,-,ASSTRDREGSYT
TRBV5-4,12,TRBJ2-5,-,ASSLSAGQETQY
TRBV18,11,TRBJ1-1,-,ASSPGRGTEAF
TRBV27,11,TRBJ2-7,-,ASRLTGGYEQY
TRBV7-8,13,TRBJ2-2,-,ASSQASPRAGELF
TRBV6-1,13,TRBJ1-1,-,ASFWAGGLNTEAF
TRBV28,15,TRBJ2-1,-,ASSTPTSDPTYNEQF
TRBV28,12,TRBJ2-7,-,ASRLDRGLYEQY
TRBV30,11,TRBJ1-1,once,AWRIQGTSEAF
TRBV13,15,TRBJ2-1,-,ASSLGGGKTIYNEQF
TRBV27,11,TRBJ1-5,-,ASRPRGNQPQH
TRBV5-1,14,TRBJ1-6,-,ASSAGQSSYNSPLH
TRBV15,14,TRBJ2-5,-,ATSRGPRAAGETQY
TRBV7-2,12,TRBJ1-1,-,ASSPGQLNTEAF
TRBV18,10,TRBJ2-7,-,ASSPTSYEQY
TRBV7-3,12,TRBJ2-5,-,ASSPGSGQETQY
TRBV29-1,9,TRBJ2-7,few,GGGFLYEQY
TRBV10-3,10,TRBJ1-2,-,AISRTGQGYT
TRBV5-6,13,TRBJ1-5,few,ASSRLRGADQPQH
TRBV5-5,12,TRBJ1-2,-,ASSLTGTTYGYT
TRBV28,14,TRBJ2-3,-,ASSLWPLAGGWTQY
TRBV18,12,TRBJ1-3,-,ASSPYTSGNTIY
TRBV5-6,14,TRBJ1-2,-,ASSHPAQGFGYGYT
TRBV28,13,TRBJ1-5,-,ASSSSDYSNQPQH
TRBV10-3,13,TRBJ1-1,once,AISESQDLDTEAF
TRBV6-5,13,TRBJ2-1,once,ASTPMSSGGWEQF
TRBV25-1,12,TRBJ1-1,-,ASSEAGANTEAF
TRBV5-1,14,TRBJ2-7,-,ASSLTPGQPAYEQY
TRBV28,14,TRBJ1-1,-,ASQTQGAVWNTEAF
TRBV5-1,12,TRBJ2-1,-,ASSQQGRLGEQF
TRBV30,10,TRBJ2-5,-,AWSGPRETQY
TRBV28,13,TRBJ2-5,-,ASKLLGGAQETQY
TRBV29-1,9,-,-,SVGQNYEQY
TRBV5-1,8,TRBJ2-2,few,ASSGEELF